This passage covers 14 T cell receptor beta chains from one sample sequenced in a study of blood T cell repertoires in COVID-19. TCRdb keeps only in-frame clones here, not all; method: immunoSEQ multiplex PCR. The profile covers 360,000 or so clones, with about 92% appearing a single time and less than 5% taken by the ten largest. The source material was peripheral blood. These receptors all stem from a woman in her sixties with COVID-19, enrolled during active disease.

This CDR3 reads CASRKQGSGNTIYF. The CDR3 bases are TGTGCCAGCAGGAAACAGGGGTCTGGAAACACCATATATTTT. The gene calls are TRBV27 and TRBJ1-3; 7 bases match TRBD1. There are 14 residues in the CDR3. With V trimmed by 6 bases and J by 1 base, 3 bases remained unmatched. Germline CDR1 MNHEY, CDR2 SMNVEV (reference sequence).

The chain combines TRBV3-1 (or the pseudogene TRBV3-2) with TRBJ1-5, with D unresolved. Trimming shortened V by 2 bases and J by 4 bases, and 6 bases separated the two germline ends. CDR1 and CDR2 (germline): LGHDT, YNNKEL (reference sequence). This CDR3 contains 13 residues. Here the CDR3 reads CASSQRGNQPQHF. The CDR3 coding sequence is TGTGCCAGCAGCCAACGAGGGAATCAGCCCCAGCATTTT.

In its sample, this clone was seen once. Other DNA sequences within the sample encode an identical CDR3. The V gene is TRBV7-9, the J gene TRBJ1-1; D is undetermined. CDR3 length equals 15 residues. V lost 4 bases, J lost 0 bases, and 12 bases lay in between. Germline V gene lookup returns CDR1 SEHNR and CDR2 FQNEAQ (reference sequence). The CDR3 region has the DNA TGTGCCAGCAGCTCTAGGACGGGGTTGAACACTGAAGCTTTCTTT. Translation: CASSSRTGLNTEAFF.

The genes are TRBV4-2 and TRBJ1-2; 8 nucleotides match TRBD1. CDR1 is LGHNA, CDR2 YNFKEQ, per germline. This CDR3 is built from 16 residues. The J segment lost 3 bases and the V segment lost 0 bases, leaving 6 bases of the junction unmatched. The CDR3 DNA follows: TGTGCCAGCAGCCAAGAAAGGGACAGGATCCACTATGGCTACACCTTC. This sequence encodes CASSQERDRIHYGYTF.

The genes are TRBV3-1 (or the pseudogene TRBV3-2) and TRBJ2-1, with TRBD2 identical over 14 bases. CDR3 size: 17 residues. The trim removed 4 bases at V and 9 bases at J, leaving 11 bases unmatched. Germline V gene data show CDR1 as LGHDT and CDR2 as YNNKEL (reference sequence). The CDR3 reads CASSPPMTSGGAAEQFF. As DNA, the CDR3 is TGTGCCAGCAGCCCCCCAATGACTAGCGGGGGGGCGGCTGAGCAGTTCTTC.

The CDR3 coding sequence is TGTGCCAGCAGCCCGGGGACAGCGGGGGACACCATATATTTT. Its translation is CASSPGTAGDTIYF. The rearrangement uses TRBV7-8 and TRBJ1-3, with 7 bases that match TRBD1. This CDR3 has 14 residues. The V gene's germline CDR1 is SGHVS and CDR2 FQNEAQ. J gave up 8 bases and V 5 bases, and 9 bases lay outside the gene matches.

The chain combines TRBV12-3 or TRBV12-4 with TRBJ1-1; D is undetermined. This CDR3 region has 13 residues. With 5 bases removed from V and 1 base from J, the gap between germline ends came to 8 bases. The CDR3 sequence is CASSTTGNTEAFF. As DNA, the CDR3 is TGTGCCAGCAGTACCACCGGGAACACTGAAGCTTTCTTT.

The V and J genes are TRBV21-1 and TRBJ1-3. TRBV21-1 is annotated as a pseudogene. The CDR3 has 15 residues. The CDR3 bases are TGTGCCAGCAGGATAGCGAGAAGGACGGGAAACACCATATATTTT. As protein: CASRIARRTGNTIYF.

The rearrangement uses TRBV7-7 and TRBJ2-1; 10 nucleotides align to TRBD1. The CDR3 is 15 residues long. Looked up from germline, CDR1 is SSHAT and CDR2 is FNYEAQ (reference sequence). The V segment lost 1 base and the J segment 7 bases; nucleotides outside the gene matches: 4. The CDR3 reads CASSLGQGASNEQFF. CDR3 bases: TGTGCCAGCAGCTTAGGACAGGGGGCATCTAATGAGCAGTTCTTC.

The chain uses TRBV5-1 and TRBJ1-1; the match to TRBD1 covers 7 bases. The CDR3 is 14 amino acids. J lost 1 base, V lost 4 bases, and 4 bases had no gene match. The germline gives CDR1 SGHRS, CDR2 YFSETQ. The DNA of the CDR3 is TGCGCCAGCAGCACCCAGGGGGAGAACACTGAAGCTTTCTTT. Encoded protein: CASSTQGENTEAFF.

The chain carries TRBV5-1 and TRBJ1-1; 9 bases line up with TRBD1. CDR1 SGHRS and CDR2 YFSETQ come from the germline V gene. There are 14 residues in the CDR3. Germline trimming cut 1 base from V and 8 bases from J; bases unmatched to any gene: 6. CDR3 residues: CASSLWGQGQEAFF. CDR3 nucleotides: TGCGCCAGCAGCTTGTGGGGACAGGGTCAAGAAGCTTTCTTT.

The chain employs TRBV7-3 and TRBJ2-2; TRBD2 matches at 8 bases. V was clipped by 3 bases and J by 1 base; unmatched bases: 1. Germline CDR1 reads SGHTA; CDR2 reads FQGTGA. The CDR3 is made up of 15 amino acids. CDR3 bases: TGTGCCAGCAGCTTCGCGGGGGGGAACACCGGGGAGCTGTTTTTT. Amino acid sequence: CASSFAGGNTGELFF.

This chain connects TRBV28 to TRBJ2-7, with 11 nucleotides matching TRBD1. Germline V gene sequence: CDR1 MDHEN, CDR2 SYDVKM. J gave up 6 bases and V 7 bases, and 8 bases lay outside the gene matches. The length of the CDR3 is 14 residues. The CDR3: CASKPGQGAREQYF. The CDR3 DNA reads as TGTGCCAGCAAACCCGGACAGGGGGCCCGCGAGCAGTACTTC.

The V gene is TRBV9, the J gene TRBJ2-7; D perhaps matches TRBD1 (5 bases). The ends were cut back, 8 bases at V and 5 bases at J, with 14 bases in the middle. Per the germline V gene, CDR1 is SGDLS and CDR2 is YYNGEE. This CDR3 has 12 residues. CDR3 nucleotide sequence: TGTGCCAGGTGCCAGGGTAACCACGAGCAGTACTTC. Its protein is CARCQGNHEQYF.